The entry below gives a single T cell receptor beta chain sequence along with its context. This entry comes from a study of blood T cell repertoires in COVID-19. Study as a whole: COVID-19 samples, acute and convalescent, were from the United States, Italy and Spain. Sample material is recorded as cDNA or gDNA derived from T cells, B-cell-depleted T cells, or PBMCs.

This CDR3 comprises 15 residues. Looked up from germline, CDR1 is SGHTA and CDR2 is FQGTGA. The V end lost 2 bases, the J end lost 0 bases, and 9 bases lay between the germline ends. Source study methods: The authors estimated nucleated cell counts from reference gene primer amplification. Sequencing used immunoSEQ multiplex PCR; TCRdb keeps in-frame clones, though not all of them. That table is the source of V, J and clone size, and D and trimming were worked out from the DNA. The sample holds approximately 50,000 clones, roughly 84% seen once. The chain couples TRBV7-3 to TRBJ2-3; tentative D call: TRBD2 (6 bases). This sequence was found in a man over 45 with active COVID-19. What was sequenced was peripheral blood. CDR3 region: CASSLLGGSTDTQYF. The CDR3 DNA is TGTGCCAGCAGCTTACTCGGGGGTAGCACAGATACGCAGTATTTT.